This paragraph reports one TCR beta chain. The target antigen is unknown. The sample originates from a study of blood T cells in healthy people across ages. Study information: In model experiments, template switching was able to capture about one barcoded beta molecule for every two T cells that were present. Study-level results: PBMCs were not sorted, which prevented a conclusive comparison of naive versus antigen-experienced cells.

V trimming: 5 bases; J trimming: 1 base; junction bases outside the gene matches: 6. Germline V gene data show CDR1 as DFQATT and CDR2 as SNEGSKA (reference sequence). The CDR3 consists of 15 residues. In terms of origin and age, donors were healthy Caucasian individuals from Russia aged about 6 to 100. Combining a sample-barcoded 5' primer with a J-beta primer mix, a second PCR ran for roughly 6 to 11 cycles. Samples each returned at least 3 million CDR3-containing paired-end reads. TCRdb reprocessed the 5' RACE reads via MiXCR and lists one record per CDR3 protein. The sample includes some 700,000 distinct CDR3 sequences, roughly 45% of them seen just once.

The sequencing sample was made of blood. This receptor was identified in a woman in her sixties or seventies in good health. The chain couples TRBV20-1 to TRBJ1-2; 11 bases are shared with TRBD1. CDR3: CSASSGTGGNYGYTF. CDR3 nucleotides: TGCAGTGCTTCCTCCGGGACAGGGGGTAACTATGGCTACACCTTC.